This TCR beta chain was sequenced for a study of glioma-infiltrating T cells after dendritic cell vaccination. Study outcomes and limitations: Few patients contributed both blood and tumor specimens.

Germline V gene lookup returns CDR1 WNHNN and CDR2 SYGVQD (reference sequence). The CDR3 has 14 amino acids. Trimming stripped 3 bases from V and 6 bases from J, with 9 bases between. PBMC were collected before vaccination, two weeks after the third vaccination, and at progression. Concerning this clone itself: Its antigen is unknown.

The repertoire was sequenced with immunoSEQ multiplex PCR; TCRdb's copy has only in-frame clones and lacks some. The sample carries more than 85,000 clones, over 75% recorded once. The sequencing here drew on blood, taken before dendritic cell vaccination. This rearrangement joins TRBV10-1 to TRBJ1-6; no firm D call. The receptor comes from a human donor with glioblastoma. This CDR3 is CASSDGGSNSPLHF. The CDR3 nucleotides are TGCGCCAGCAGTGATGGAGGAAGTAATTCACCCCTCCACTTT.